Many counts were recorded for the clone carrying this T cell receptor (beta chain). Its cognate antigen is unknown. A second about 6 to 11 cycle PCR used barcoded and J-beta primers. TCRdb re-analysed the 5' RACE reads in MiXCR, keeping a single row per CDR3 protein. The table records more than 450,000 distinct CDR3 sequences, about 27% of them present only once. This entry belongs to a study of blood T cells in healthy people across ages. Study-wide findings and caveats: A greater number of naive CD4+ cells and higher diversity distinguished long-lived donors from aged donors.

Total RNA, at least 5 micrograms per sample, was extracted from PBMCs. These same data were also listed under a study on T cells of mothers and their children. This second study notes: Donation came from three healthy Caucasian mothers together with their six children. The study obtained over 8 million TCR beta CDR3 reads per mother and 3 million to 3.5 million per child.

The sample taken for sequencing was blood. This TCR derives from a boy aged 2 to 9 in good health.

CDR3 DNA: TGTGCCAGCCGGGGGACAGGAGATTACGAGCAGTACTTC. Protein product: CASRGTGDYEQYF. The gene calls are TRBV27 and TRBJ2-7; 8 positions agree with TRBD1. Germline CDR1 and CDR2: MNHEY and SMNVEV (reference sequence). CDR3 length: 13 residues. Trimming cost V 8 bases and J 4 bases; bases outside gene matches: 7.